This T cell receptor (beta chain) was found in a study of blood T cells in healthy people across ages. Study information: Using template switching, researchers captured about one barcoded beta molecule for each two T cells. The study's findings and limits: Lack of knowledge of donor CMV status possibly confounded expanded clonotype changes.

Germline-derived CDR1 and CDR2 are LGHDT and YNNKEL (reference sequence). The CDR3 has 17 amino acids. Trimming cost V 1 base and J 6 bases, with 22 bases left between them. Using a J-beta primer mix together with a sample-barcoded 5' primer, a second PCR was run for roughly 7 to 12 cycles. Each CDR3 protein gets one entry after TCRdb re-called the 5' RACE reads with MiXCR. Of 750,000 to 850,000 distinct CDR3 sequences in the sample, around 25% are singletons; the top ten hold approximately 4%. Concerning this clonotype itself: Its antigen remains unidentified.

The sample was also reused in another study, on T cells of mothers and their children. This second study says: Related and unrelated pairs show similar thymic shaping of TCR recombination output.

The V gene is TRBV3-1, the J gene TRBJ2-7; D possibly corresponds to TRBD1 (5 bases). Sequenced: blood. The source of this sequence is a boy younger than 18 in good health. CDR3: CASSQAGDSQTEGEQYF. CDR3 nucleotides: TGTGCCAGCAGCCAAGCGGGTGACAGCCAAACTGAAGGCGAGCAGTACTTC.